Shown below are 28 T cell receptor beta chains from a single sample sequenced in a study of blood T cell repertoires in COVID-19. Profiling relied on immunoSEQ multiplex PCR, and the TCRdb table lists in-frame clones only, not all of them. Among around 96,000 clones listed, about 95% were seen once. The material sequenced was peripheral blood. The source is a human donor with active COVID-19. The donor label of this sample is uncertain.

The chain couples TRBV11-3 to TRBJ2-7, with TRBD1 identical over 9 bases. The CDR3 is 15 residues long. The germline V gene encodes CDR1 SGHNT and CDR2 YENEEA. V dropped 0 bases and J dropped 4; count of bases not matched to a gene: 4. This chain's CDR3 is CASSLDGQGRYEQYF. CDR3 sequence (DNA): TGTGCCAGCAGCTTAGATGGACAGGGGAGATACGAGCAGTACTTC.

V usage is TRBV19 and J usage is TRBJ1-4; 8 nucleotides agree with TRBD1. Trimming at V came to 10 bases and at J to 3 bases, leaving 4 bases not matched to a gene. Germline loops: CDR1 LNHDA, CDR2 SQIVND (reference sequence). CDR3 size: 13 residues. The chain's CDR3 is CATGGGPNEKLFF. In nucleotides, the CDR3 is TGTGCCACAGGGGGCGGGCCTAATGAAAAACTGTTTTTT.

This rearrangement joins TRBV2 to TRBJ1-1; the match to TRBD1 covers 7 bases. Germline assignment: CDR1 SNHLY and CDR2 FYNNEI. The CDR3 runs to 13 residues. Trimming at V came to 4 bases and at J to 4 bases, leaving 3 bases not matched to a gene. The CDR3 protein is CASSGQGVTEAFF. DNA of the CDR3: TGTGCCAGCAGTGGACAGGGAGTCACTGAAGCTTTCTTT.

In this sample, this clone turned up once. For the CDR3, the DNA is TGCGCCAGCAGCCCGGTGGCAGGGGGCTACGAGCAGTACTTC. It encodes CASSPVAGGYEQYF. This sequence joins TRBV5-1 and TRBJ2-7; 7 positions agree with TRBD1. Trimming at V came to 4 bases and at J to 3 bases, leaving 7 bases not matched to a gene. CDR3 size: 14 residues. The V gene's germline CDR1 is SGHRS and CDR2 YFSETQ.

CDR3 protein: CASSRRENTGELFF. CDR3 in DNA: TGTGCCAGCAGCCGGAGGGAGAACACCGGGGAGCTGTTTTTT. The chain links TRBV27 to TRBJ2-2; D might be TRBD2 (6 bases). CDR1 is MNHEY, CDR2 SMNVEV, per germline (reference sequence). The CDR3 contains 14 residues. The V and J ends lost 6 bases and 1 base respectively, with 9 bases between them.

This clone was detected only once. The rearrangement joins TRBV25-1 to TRBJ1-2, with 7 positions matching TRBD1. The CDR3 sequence is 17 residues long. The germline gives CDR1 MGHDK, CDR2 SYGVNS. Germline trimming cut 2 bases from V and 4 bases from J; bases unmatched to any gene: 13. CDR3 region: CASSEPLRQGWGYGYTF. DNA of the CDR3: TGTGCCAGCAGTGAACCCCTCCGACAGGGCTGGGGCTATGGCTACACCTTC.

The chain joins TRBV28 to TRBJ2-2; D is unclear. Germline-derived CDR1 and CDR2 are MDHEN and SYDVKM. V lost 8 bases, J lost 5 bases, and 9 bases lay in between. The length of the CDR3 is 12 residues. CDR3 amino acids: CASAVLTGELFF. As DNA, the CDR3 is TGTGCCAGCGCAGTCTTGACCGGGGAGCTGTTTTTT.

The chain carries TRBV14 and TRBJ1-6, with D possibly TRBD1 on 5 matching bases. This CDR3 contains 15 residues. V dropped 0 bases and J dropped 7 bases, with 10 bases sitting between them. CDR1 is SGHDN, CDR2 FVKESK, per germline. The CDR3 protein is CASSQDLGQNSPLHF. DNA for the CDR3: TGTGCCAGCAGCCAAGATCTGGGGCAGAATTCACCCCTCCACTTT.

This sequence joins TRBV5-1 and TRBJ2-2, with a tentative D call TRBD1 (6 bases). Deletions cut 2 bases from V and 4 bases from J, with 12 bases between. Germline CDR1 reads SGHRS; CDR2 reads YFSETQ. The CDR3 is 15 residues long. The CDR3 sequence is CASSLMQGFTGELFF. The CDR3 nucleotides read TGCGCCAGCAGCTTAATGCAGGGGTTCACCGGGGAGCTGTTTTTT.

This chain uses TRBV19 with TRBJ2-1; D possibly corresponds to TRBD1 (5 bases). Trimming took 7 bases from V and 7 from J, leaving 5 bases between them. Germline CDR1 LNHDA, CDR2 SQIVND (reference sequence). CDR3 length: 10 residues. CDR3 residues: CASKGNEQFF. Written as DNA, the CDR3 is TGTGCCAGTAAGGGGAATGAGCAGTTCTTC. Supplemented by reference TRBV19 and TRBJ2-1, the full variable domain reads DGGITQSPKYLFRKEGQNVTLSCEQNLNHDAMYWYRQDPGQGLRLIYYSQIVNDFQKGDIAEGYSVSREKKESFPLTVTSAQKNPTAFYLCASKGNEQFFGPGTRLTVL.

The rearrangement uses TRBV11-2 and TRBJ1-6; no clear D gene. Germline V gene lookup returns CDR1 SGHAT and CDR2 FQNNGV. This CDR3 is built from 15 residues. V gave up 5 bases and J gave up 0 bases, with 8 bases separating them. The CDR3 here is CASSARSSYNSPLHF. DNA for the CDR3: TGTGCCAGCAGCGCTAGGAGCTCCTATAATTCACCCCTCCACTTT.

This chain connects TRBV29-1 to TRBJ2-1, with 8 bases that match TRBD2. Germline values: CDR1 SQVTM, CDR2 ANQGSEA. The CDR3 is made up of 13 amino acids. The junction had 2 bases not matched to a gene; V was cut back by 4 bases and J by 3 bases. CDR3 loop: CSVGGRYYNEQFF. DNA of the CDR3: TGCAGCGTTGGCGGGAGGTACTACAATGAGCAGTTCTTC.

The chain couples TRBV6-5 to TRBJ1-1; 8 bases match TRBD1. The germline gives CDR1 MNHEY, CDR2 SVGAGI. This CDR3 is 14 amino acids long. With 7 bases clipped from V and 1 base from J, the junction kept 5 bases outside the gene matches. The CDR3 region is CASMRDRKNTEAFF. For the CDR3, the DNA is TGTGCCAGCATGAGGGACAGGAAGAACACTGAAGCTTTCTTT.

The chain carries TRBV20-1 and TRBJ1-1; no clear D. V dropped 3 bases and J dropped 8 bases, with 10 bases sitting between them. Germline values: CDR1 DFQATT, CDR2 SNEGSKA (reference sequence). This CDR3 is 11 amino acids long. The CDR3, as DNA: TGCAGTGCTAGGGACTACCCAGAAGCTTTCTTT. It translates to CSARDYPEAFF.

The J gene is TRBJ1-6, the V gene TRBV7-2, with a tentative D call TRBD1 (6 bases). The CDR3 runs to 16 residues. The ends were cut back, 5 bases at V and 7 bases at J, with 18 bases in the middle. Looked up from germline, CDR1 is SGHTA and CDR2 is FQGNSA. The CDR3 protein is CASSDPGHNTNSPLHF. The CDR3 DNA is TGTGCCAGCAGCGATCCGGGACACAATACCAATTCACCCCTCCACTTT.

The rearrangement uses TRBV3-1 (or the pseudogene TRBV3-2) and TRBJ2-2, with D possibly TRBD2 on 6 matching bases. V lost 4 bases and J lost 3, with 9 bases in between. CDR1 LGHDT and CDR2 YNNKEL come from the germline V gene (reference sequence). The CDR3 has 14 residues. CDR3 residues: CASSRGLDTGELFF. CDR3 in DNA: TGTGCCAGCAGCCGGGGACTCGACACCGGGGAGCTGTTTTTT.

This clone appeared once. The chain recombines TRBV19 with TRBJ1-6; the match to TRBD1 covers 8 bases. From germline, CDR1 is LNHDA and CDR2 SQIVND (reference sequence). The CDR3 contains 14 residues. V lost 7 bases, J lost 7 bases, and 6 bases stayed unmatched. The CDR3 region has the DNA TGTGCCAGTACCCAAGACAGGGGAAATTCACCCCTCCACTTT. It codes for CASTQDRGNSPLHF.

The rearrangement joins TRBV4-3 to TRBJ2-3; 8 nucleotides match TRBD2. In germline, CDR1 is LGHNA, CDR2 YSLEER. V lost 1 base and J lost 2; bases outside the gene matches: 8. This CDR3 has 17 amino acids. The CDR3 loop is CASSQGQLAVTTDTQYF. CDR3 nucleotides: TGCGCCAGCAGCCAAGGCCAACTAGCGGTTACCACAGATACGCAGTATTTT.

V usage is TRBV19 and J usage is TRBJ2-1; 7 bases are shared with TRBD2. J gave up 9 bases and V 7 bases, and 6 bases lay outside the gene matches. Germline V gives CDR1 LNHDA, CDR2 SQIVND (reference sequence). The CDR3 runs to 12 residues. CDR3 region: CASTPSGGEQFF. CDR3 sequence (DNA): TGTGCCAGTACCCCTTCGGGAGGTGAGCAGTTCTTC. Full variable domain (outside the CDR3, taken from reference TRBV19 and TRBJ2-1): DGGITQSPKYLFRKEGQNVTLSCEQNLNHDAMYWYRQDPGQGLRLIYYSQIVNDFQKGDIAEGYSVSREKKESFPLTVTSAQKNPTAFYLCASTPSGGEQFFGPGTRLTVL.

The sample holds one count of this clone. The chain is built from TRBV7-2 and TRBJ2-5, with TRBD1 matching 7 bases. The CDR3 loop spans 13 amino acids. Germline CDR1 and CDR2: SGHTA and FQGNSA. V lost 5 bases, J lost 2 bases, and 2 bases stayed unmatched. In nucleotides, the CDR3 is TGTGCCAGCAGCCTGGGACAGCAAGAGACCCAGTACTTC. Translation: CASSLGQQETQYF.

The J gene is TRBJ2-5, the V gene TRBV7-2; TRBD2 matches 11 bases. This CDR3 is built from 15 residues. Looked up from germline, CDR1 is SGHTA and CDR2 is FQGNSA. The junction had 4 bases not matched to a gene; V was cut back by 6 bases and J by 1 base. CDR3 nucleotide sequence: TGTGCCAGCAGTAAGACTAGCGGGACCCAAGAGACCCAGTACTTC. Its translation is CASSKTSGTQETQYF.

The chain links TRBV7-6 to TRBJ2-1; 9 bases line up with TRBD1. The CDR3 loop spans 15 amino acids. Germline assignment: CDR1 SGHVS and CDR2 FNYEAQ. Losses at the gene ends were 5 bases for V and 4 bases for J; bases not matched to a gene: 6. The DNA for the CDR3 is TGTGCCAGCAGCCCGACAGGGGGTCAGTACAATGAGCAGTTCTTC. Translating it yields CASSPTGGQYNEQFF.

The chain couples TRBV4-3 to TRBJ2-7; 10 positions match TRBD1. J was trimmed by 4 bases and V by 0 bases; bases with no gene match: 3. Germline V gene data show CDR1 as LGHNA and CDR2 as YSLEER. CDR3 length: 15 amino acids. In DNA form, the CDR3 reads TGCGCCAGCAGCCAAGATAGACAGGGGGCTTACGAGCAGTACTTC. Amino acid sequence: CASSQDRQGAYEQYF.

This clone was found once. The chain links TRBV27 to TRBJ2-7; 11 positions match TRBD2. V shed 5 bases, J shed 2 bases, and the junction held 8 bases outside the gene matches. The CDR3 has 16 residues. From germline, CDR1 is MNHEY and CDR2 SMNVEV (reference sequence). The CDR3: CASSLALAGVTYEQYF. The CDR3 DNA reads as TGTGCCAGCAGTCTGGCACTAGCGGGAGTTACCTACGAGCAGTACTTC.

This chain joins TRBV6-5 and TRBJ1-5; tentatively, D is TRBD1 (6 bases). CDR1 is MNHEY and CDR2 is SVGAGI in the germline V gene. The CDR3 extends over 14 amino acids. The germline V and J ends were trimmed by 7 bases and 5 bases, with 15 bases remaining between them. The CDR3 protein is CASIGRGVDQPQHF. The CDR3, as DNA: TGTGCCAGCATAGGCAGGGGAGTAGATCAGCCCCAGCATTTT.

This clone appeared once. The genes are TRBV19 and TRBJ1-1; TRBD1 is a possible D gene (5 bases). V lost 1 base to trimming and J lost 0 bases, with 12 bases between them. Germline V gene lookup returns CDR1 LNHDA and CDR2 SQIVND (reference sequence). There are 16 residues in the CDR3. CDR3 in amino acids: CASSIATRGMNTEAFF. The CDR3 nucleotides are TGTGCCAGTAGTATAGCCACCCGGGGGATGAACACTGAAGCTTTCTTT.

The V call is TRBV6-5, the J call TRBJ1-1, with D hard to call. Germline V CDR1 and CDR2: MNHEY, SVGAGI. V lost 6 bases and J 1 base, leaving 9 bases between the germline ends. This CDR3 comprises 13 residues. The CDR3 region is CASRPGRNTEAFF. Written as DNA, the CDR3 is TGTGCCAGCAGACCGGGTCGGAACACTGAAGCTTTCTTT.

The chain is built from TRBV11-2 and TRBJ2-3; D unresolved. CDR3 length equals 14 residues. CDR1 is SGHAT, CDR2 FQNNGV, per germline. V lost 6 bases to trimming and J lost 0 bases, with 10 bases between them. The CDR3: CASSLSLSTDTQYF. The CDR3 DNA reads as TGTGCCAGCAGTCTAAGTCTTAGCACAGATACGCAGTATTTT.